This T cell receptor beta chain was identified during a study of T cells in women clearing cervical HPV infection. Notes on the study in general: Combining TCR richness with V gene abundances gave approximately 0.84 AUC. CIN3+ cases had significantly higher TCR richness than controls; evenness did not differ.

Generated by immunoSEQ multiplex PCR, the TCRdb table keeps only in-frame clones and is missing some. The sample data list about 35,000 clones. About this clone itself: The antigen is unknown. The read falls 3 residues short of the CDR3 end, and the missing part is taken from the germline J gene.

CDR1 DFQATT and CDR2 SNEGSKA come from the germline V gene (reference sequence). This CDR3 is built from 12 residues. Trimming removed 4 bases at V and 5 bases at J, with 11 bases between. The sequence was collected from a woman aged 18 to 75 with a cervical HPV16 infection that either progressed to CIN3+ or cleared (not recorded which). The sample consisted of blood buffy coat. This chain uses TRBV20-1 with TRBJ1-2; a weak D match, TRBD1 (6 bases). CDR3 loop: CSATGDEYGYTF. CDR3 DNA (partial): TGCAGTGCTACAGGGGATGAATATGGC.